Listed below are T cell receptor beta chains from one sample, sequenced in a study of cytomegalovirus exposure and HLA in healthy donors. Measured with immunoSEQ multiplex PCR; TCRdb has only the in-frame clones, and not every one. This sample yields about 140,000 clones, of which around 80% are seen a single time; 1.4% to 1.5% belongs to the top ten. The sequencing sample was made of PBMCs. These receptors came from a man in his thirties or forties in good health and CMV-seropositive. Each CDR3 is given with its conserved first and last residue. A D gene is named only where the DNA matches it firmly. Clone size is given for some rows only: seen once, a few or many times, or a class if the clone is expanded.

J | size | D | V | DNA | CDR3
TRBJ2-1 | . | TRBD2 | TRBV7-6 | TGTGCCAGCAGCTCAGCCGGGACTAGCGGGATTCTGTCCTACAATGAGCAGTTCTTC | CASSSAGTSGILSYNEQFF
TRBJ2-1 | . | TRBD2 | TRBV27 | TGTGCCAGCAGTCCGGGGACTAGCGGGAAGAATGAGCAGTTCTTC | CASSPGTSGKNEQFF
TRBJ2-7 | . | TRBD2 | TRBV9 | TGTGCCAGCAGCGTAGAGGGTAGCGGGAACTCCTACGAGCAGTACTTC | CASSVEGSGNSYEQYF
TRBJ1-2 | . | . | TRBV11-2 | TGTGCCAGCAGCTGGGGCGAGGAGAATGGCTACACCTTC | CASSWGEENGYTF
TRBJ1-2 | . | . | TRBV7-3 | TGTGCCAGCAGCTTAGTTGGGGCAGGCGGCTACACCTTC | CASSLVGAGGYTF
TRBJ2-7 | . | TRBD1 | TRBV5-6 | TGTGCCAGCAGCAACAGCCAAGGGACAGGGGCCTACGAGCAGTACTTC | CASSNSQGTGAYEQYF
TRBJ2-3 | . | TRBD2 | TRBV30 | TGTGCCTGGAGTTCGGGACTAGCGGGGGCGTTAGATACGCAGTATTTT | CAWSSGLAGALDTQYF
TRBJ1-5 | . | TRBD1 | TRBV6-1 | TGTGCCAGCAGTTGGGACAGGGACAATCAGCCCCAGCATTTT | CASSWDRDNQPQHF
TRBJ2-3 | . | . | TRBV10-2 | TGCGCCAGCCTCGATGGGCGTAATACGCAGTATTTT | CASLDGRNTQYF
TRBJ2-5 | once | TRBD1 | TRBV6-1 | TGTGCCACCCGACATCGGACAGGGCAAGAGACCCAGTACTTC | CATRHRTGQETQYF
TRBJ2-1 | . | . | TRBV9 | TGTGCCAGCAGCGTAGGAGGAGCAGACAATGAGCAGTTCTTC | CASSVGGADNEQFF
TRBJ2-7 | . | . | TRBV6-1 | TGTGCCAGCAGTGAAGGAGGAGGGGGTAGCGGGTTATCCTACGAGCAGTACTTC | CASSEGGGGSGLSYEQYF
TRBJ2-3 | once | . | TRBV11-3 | TGTGCCAGCAGCTTAGAGACGGGAGCCTGGGCAGATACGCAGTATTTT | CASSLETGAWADTQYF
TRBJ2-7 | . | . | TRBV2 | TGTGCCTCATCCGGGGCAGGCGGGGTGGTGAGGATCGAGGGCTCCGAGCAGTACTTC | CASSGAGGVVRIEGSEQYF
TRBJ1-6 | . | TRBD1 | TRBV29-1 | TGCAGCGCCCGGACAGGGACTAATTCACCCCTCCACTTT | CSARTGTNSPLHF
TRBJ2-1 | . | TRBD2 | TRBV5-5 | TGTGCCAGCAGCCAAAGCGGGAGGAGTTACAATGAGCAGTTCTTC | CASSQSGRSYNEQFF
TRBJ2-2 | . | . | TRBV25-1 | TGTGCCAGCAGTGATCCGGGACTCCCCACCGGGGAGCTGTTTTTT | CASSDPGLPTGELFF
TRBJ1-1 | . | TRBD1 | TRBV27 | TGTGCCAGCAGTTCCCTAGGGACAGGGGCAGTAGCTTTCTTT | CASSSLGTGAVAFF
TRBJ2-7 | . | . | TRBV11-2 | TGTGCCAGCAGCCCAGGGGCCGAGCAGTACTTC | CASSPGAEQYF
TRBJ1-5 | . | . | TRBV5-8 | TGTGCCAGCAGCCCCGGGTGGCAGAATAGCAATCAGCCCCAGCATTTT | CASSPGWQNSNQPQHF
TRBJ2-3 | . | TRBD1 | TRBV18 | TGTGCCAGCTCACCACGGGGACAGTACACAGATACGCAGTATTTT | CASSPRGQYTDTQYF
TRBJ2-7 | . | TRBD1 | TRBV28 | TGTGCCGGCAGGTCCGGGACAGGTCCCGACGAGCAGTACTTC | CAGRSGTGPDEQYF
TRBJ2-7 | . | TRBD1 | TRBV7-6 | TGCGCCAGCAGCTTAGATCTCGGGACAGGGATCTACGAGCAGTACTTC | CASSLDLGTGIYEQYF
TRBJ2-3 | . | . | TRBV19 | TGTGCCAGTAGTAGAGGAGACAGCCAGCACACAGATACGCAGTATTTT | CASSRGDSQHTDTQYF
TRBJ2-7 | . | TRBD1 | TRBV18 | TGTGCCAGCTCACAACAGGGGAGCGAGCAGTACTTC | CASSQQGSEQYF
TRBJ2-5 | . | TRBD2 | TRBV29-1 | TGCAGCGTTGAGCTAGCGGGAGGCCAAGAGACCCAGTACTTC | CSVELAGGQETQYF
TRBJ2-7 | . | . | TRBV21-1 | TGTGCCAGCAGCTATCCCAGGAACGGAGCGGGAGAGTTTAGGGCCTACGAGCAGTACTTC | CASSYPRNGAGEFRAYEQYF
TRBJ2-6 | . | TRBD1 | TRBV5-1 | TGCGCCAGCAGCTTGCAGGGGGCCCTCTCTGGGGCCAACGTCCTGACTTTC | CASSLQGALSGANVLTF
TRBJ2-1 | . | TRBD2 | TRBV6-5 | TGTGCCAGCAGTTGCGGGGGGAGCTCCTACAATGAGCAGTTCTTC | CASSCGGSSYNEQFF
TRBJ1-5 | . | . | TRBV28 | TGTGCCAGCAGTTTTCGCGGGACTAGCAATCAGCCCCAGCATTTT | CASSFRGTSNQPQHF